What follows are 23 T cell receptor beta chains derived from one specimen sequenced in a study of cytomegalovirus exposure and HLA in healthy donors. In the PCR, 60 Vbeta and 13 Jbeta primers were used. Sequencing was performed with immunoSEQ multiplex PCR; in TCRdb, only in-frame clones are kept and a portion is missing. Here the sample spans 150,000 to 180,000 clones, under 85% being singletons. Specimen: PBMCs. These receptors all come from a man aged 18 to 30 in good health and CMV-seronegative.

V gene TRBV2 combines with J gene TRBJ2-7; possible D gene TRBD1, 6 bases. Trimming cost V 5 bases and J 5 bases, with 13 bases left between them. This CDR3 has 13 residues. CDR1 is SNHLY and CDR2 is FYNNEI in the germline V gene. The CDR3 region has the DNA TGTGCCAGCAGTTCAGGGGCTGGCCACGAGCAGTACGTC. Amino acids: CASSSGAGHEQYV.

J is TRBJ1-5 and V is TRBV6-1; D is unclear. V gave up 11 bases and J gave up 2 bases, with 16 bases separating them. Germline V lookup: CDR1 MNHNS, CDR2 SASEGT. The CDR3 is made up of 14 amino acids. The CDR3 DNA is TGTGCCGCCTCGAGATTAAATGGCAATCAGCCCCAGCATTTT. Translating gives CAASRLNGNQPQHF.

V gene TRBV7-2 combines with J gene TRBJ1-3; 7 nucleotides match TRBD1. The junction had 5 bases not matched to a gene; V was cut back by 4 bases and J by 5 bases. The CDR3 is 14 amino acids. Looked up from germline, CDR1 is SGHTA and CDR2 is FQGNSA. The CDR3 DNA sequence: TGTGCCAGCAGCTCCCGGGACAGCCGAAACACCATATATTTT. Protein: CASSSRDSRNTIYF.

The V and J genes are TRBV5-5 and TRBJ1-5; D ambiguous. V was cut by 0 bases and J by 3 bases, with 4 bases left in between. The germline V gene has CDR1 SGHKS and CDR2 YYEKEE (reference sequence). The CDR3 spans 13 residues. The CDR3 spells CASSLAVNQPQHF. The DNA for the CDR3 is TGTGCCAGCAGCTTGGCGGTCAATCAGCCCCAGCATTTT.

The rearrangement joins TRBV7-9 to TRBJ1-1; the D gene is possibly TRBD1 (6 bases). The length of the CDR3 is 13 residues. Germline lookup yields CDR1 SEHNR and CDR2 FQNEAQ (reference sequence). Trimming left V 2 bases short and J 4 bases short, with 8 bases between. This CDR3 is CASSLPGATEAFF. The CDR3 coding sequence is TGTGCCAGCAGCTTACCAGGGGCCACTGAAGCTTTCTTT.

A few counts support this clone. The chain carries TRBV21-1 and TRBJ1-1. TRBV21-1 is shown as a pseudogene. The CDR3 length is 13 residues. The CDR3 DNA is TGTGCCAGCAGCCCCTATAGGAACACTGAAGCTTTCTTT. This translates into CASSPYRNTEAFF.

V is TRBV4-2 and J is TRBJ1-5, with 8 positions matching TRBD1. Germline loops: CDR1 LGHNA, CDR2 YNFKEQ. The V and J ends lost 4 bases and 3 bases, in that order; junction bases with no gene match: 8. This CDR3 spans 16 amino acids. The CDR3 DNA is TGTGCCAGCAGCCCCGGACAGGGAAGGCACAATCAGCCCCAGCATTTT. It yields the protein CASSPGQGRHNQPQHF.

V is TRBV27 and J is TRBJ2-7; TRBD1 agrees at 7 bases. V lost 4 bases and J lost 9; bases outside the gene matches: 9. The CDR3 spans 13 residues. Germline CDR1 is MNHEY and CDR2 is SMNVEV (reference sequence). CDR3 region: CASSYLRQGGQYF. The CDR3 coding sequence is TGTGCCAGCAGTTACCTACGACAGGGCGGGCAGTACTTC.

In nucleotides, the CDR3 is TGCGCCAGCAGCCAATCTGTGATCCAGCAGGGGGGCCGCGGTAGGAATGAGCAGTTCTTC. It specifies CASSQSVIQQGGRGRNEQFF. The chain recombines TRBV4-1 with TRBJ2-1; TRBD1 might be the D (7 bases). V dropped 2 bases and J dropped 7 bases, with 30 bases sitting between them. The CDR3 loop spans 20 amino acids. The germline CDR1 and CDR2 sequences are MGHRA and YSYEKL.

This clone was detected once. The rearrangement uses TRBV11-2 and TRBJ2-7; D might be TRBD1 (6 bases). The CDR3 runs 17 residues. The germline gives CDR1 SGHAT, CDR2 FQNNGV. V lost 3 bases to trimming and J lost 2 bases, with 20 bases between them. CDR3 residues: CASSFPQPRDIAYEQYV. CDR3 sequence (DNA): TGTGCCAGCAGCTTCCCGCAGCCCAGGGACATAGCCTACGAGCAGTACGTC.

This clone has more than one count but fewer than ten. The chain recombines TRBV6-1 with TRBJ1-5, with D possibly TRBD1 on 6 matching bases. The CDR3 loop spans 17 amino acids. The germline V gene encodes CDR1 MNHNS and CDR2 SASEGT. V dropped 2 bases and J dropped 0 bases, with 14 bases sitting between them. CDR3 residues: CASSEKGELGSNQPQHF. The DNA for the CDR3 is TGTGCCAGCAGTGAAAAGGGGGAACTCGGTAGCAATCAGCCCCAGCATTTT.

The chain combines TRBV4-3 with TRBJ2-7; 8 bases fit TRBD1. The CDR3 extends over 15 amino acids. The V gene's germline CDR1 is LGHNA and CDR2 YSLEER. V was pared by 0 bases and J by 4 bases, with 5 bases of the junction left unmatched. CDR3 nucleotides: TGCGCCAGCAGCCAAGAAGGACAGGGAAGGTACGAGCAGTACTTC. Amino acids: CASSQEGQGRYEQYF.

V gene TRBV5-1 combines with J gene TRBJ1-6; TRBD1 agrees at 7 bases. V shed 4 bases, J shed 8 bases, and the junction held 12 bases outside the gene matches. Germline V gene sequence: CDR1 SGHRS, CDR2 YFSETQ. The CDR3 totals 16 residues. The CDR3 coding sequence is TGCGCCAGCAGCACCGGGACAGTAAAGGTGGATTCACCCCTCCACTTT. Its translation is CASSTGTVKVDSPLHF. The entire variable domain, with the rest obtained from reference TRBV5-1 and TRBJ1-6, is as follows: KAGVTQTPRYLIKTRGQQVTLSCSPISGHRSVSWYQQTPGQGLQFLFEYFSETQRNKGNFPGRFSGRQFSNSRSEMNVSTLELGDSALYLCASSTGTVKVDSPLHFGNGTRLTVT.

This chain connects TRBV2 to TRBJ2-5, with D maybe TRBD1 (5 bases). This CDR3 comprises 14 residues. Deletions cut 3 bases from V and 5 bases from J, with 13 bases between. Germline CDR1 is SNHLY and CDR2 is FYNNEI. The CDR3 bases are TGTGCCAGCAGTGAGCAGGGTCCAAGGGAGACCCAGTACTTC. This translates into CASSEQGPRETQYF. The full variable domain, with the rest looked up from reference TRBV2 and TRBJ2-5, is EPEVTQTPSHQVTQMGQEVILRCVPISNHLYFYWYRQILGQKVEFLVSFYNNEISEKSEIFDDQFSVERPDGSNFTLKIRSTKLEDSAMYFCASSEQGPRETQYFGPGTRLLVL.

The rearrangement joins TRBV28 to TRBJ1-2; 7 nucleotides match TRBD1. Germline V gene data show CDR1 as MDHEN and CDR2 as SYDVKM. This CDR3 contains 17 residues. J lost 1 base, V lost 3 bases, and 11 bases had no gene match. The CDR3 DNA sequence: TGTGCCAGCAGTTTCGGGCAGGCAGGGGGTTTTAACTATGGCTACACCTTC. Its translation is CASSFGQAGGFNYGYTF.

V and J are TRBV27 and TRBJ2-2, with 9 bases aligning to TRBD2. Germline V gene sequence: CDR1 MNHEY, CDR2 SMNVEV (reference sequence). This CDR3 spans 17 amino acids. Germline trimming cut 2 bases from V and 0 bases from J; bases unmatched to any gene: 4. DNA for the CDR3: TGTGCCAGCAGTTTAGGGCGGGAGGGGTCGAACACCGGGGAGCTGTTTTTT. Residues: CASSLGREGSNTGELFF.

This chain links TRBV4-3 with TRBJ1-4, with D perhaps matching TRBD1 (6 bases). V shed 3 bases and J shed 7 bases, with 15 bases lying between them. The CDR3 is made up of 15 amino acids. Germline V gene data show CDR1 as LGHNA and CDR2 as YSLEER. The CDR3 spells CASSQGGAGIEKLFF. The CDR3 DNA reads as TGCGCCAGCAGCCAGGGGGGGGCGGGTATTGAAAAACTGTTTTTT.

CDR3 sequence: CASNGERTYSNQPQHF. The CDR3, as DNA: TGTGCCAGCAACGGGGAGCGCACCTATAGCAATCAGCCCCAGCATTTT. J is TRBJ1-5 and V is TRBV19; no reliable D call. The CDR3 length is 16 residues. Deletions cut 9 bases from V and 0 bases from J, with 18 bases between. Germline V CDR1 and CDR2: LNHDA, SQIVND (reference sequence).

V usage is TRBV7-6 and J usage is TRBJ2-3, with D perhaps TRBD2 (6 bases). Trimming pared 5 bases from V and 2 bases from J, leaving 11 bases between. CDR1 and CDR2 from the germline V gene are SGHVS and FNYEAQ. This CDR3 has 14 residues. The DNA of the CDR3 is TGTGCCAGCAGCCCAAGCGGGTACACAGATACGCAGTATTTT. Its translation: CASSPSGYTDTQYF.

The CDR3 loop reads CASSWNRGPGYGYTF. In DNA, the CDR3 is TGTGCCAGCAGTTGGAACAGGGGGCCAGGCTATGGCTACACCTTC. V gene TRBV27 combines with J gene TRBJ1-2, with 9 bases lining up with TRBD1. Losses at the gene ends were 4 bases for V and 4 bases for J; bases not matched to a gene: 7. Germline assignment: CDR1 MNHEY and CDR2 SMNVEV (reference sequence). This CDR3 is built from 15 residues.

The chain has TRBV25-1 and TRBJ2-5, with 11 bases fitting TRBD1. This CDR3 comprises 15 residues. The germline CDR1 and CDR2 sequences are MGHDK and SYGVNS. The ends lost 7 bases at V and 5 bases at J; junction bases unmatched: 9. The CDR3 loop is CASTRTGGAVETQYF. CDR3 DNA: TGTGCCAGCACTAGGACAGGGGGCGCGGTGGAGACCCAGTACTTC.

CDR3 sequence reads: CSVGGGGETQYF. The CDR3, as DNA: TGCAGCGTTGGCGGGGGGGGAGAGACCCAGTACTTC. The chain has TRBV29-1 and TRBJ2-5; TRBD2 aligns across 9 bases. The trim removed 4 bases at V and 4 bases at J, leaving 1 base unmatched. CDR3 length: 12 amino acids. Per the germline V gene, CDR1 is SQVTM and CDR2 is ANQGSEA.

A few counts support this clone. This sequence joins TRBV5-8 and TRBJ2-3, with D tentatively TRBD1 (5 bases). CDR3 length: 13 residues. Germline V gene data show CDR1 as SGHTS and CDR2 as YDEGEE. Deletions cut 7 bases from V and 3 bases from J, with 12 bases between. CDR3 in DNA: TGTGCCAGCCGACTGACAGTAACAGATACGCAGTATTTT. Protein product: CASRLTVTDTQYF.